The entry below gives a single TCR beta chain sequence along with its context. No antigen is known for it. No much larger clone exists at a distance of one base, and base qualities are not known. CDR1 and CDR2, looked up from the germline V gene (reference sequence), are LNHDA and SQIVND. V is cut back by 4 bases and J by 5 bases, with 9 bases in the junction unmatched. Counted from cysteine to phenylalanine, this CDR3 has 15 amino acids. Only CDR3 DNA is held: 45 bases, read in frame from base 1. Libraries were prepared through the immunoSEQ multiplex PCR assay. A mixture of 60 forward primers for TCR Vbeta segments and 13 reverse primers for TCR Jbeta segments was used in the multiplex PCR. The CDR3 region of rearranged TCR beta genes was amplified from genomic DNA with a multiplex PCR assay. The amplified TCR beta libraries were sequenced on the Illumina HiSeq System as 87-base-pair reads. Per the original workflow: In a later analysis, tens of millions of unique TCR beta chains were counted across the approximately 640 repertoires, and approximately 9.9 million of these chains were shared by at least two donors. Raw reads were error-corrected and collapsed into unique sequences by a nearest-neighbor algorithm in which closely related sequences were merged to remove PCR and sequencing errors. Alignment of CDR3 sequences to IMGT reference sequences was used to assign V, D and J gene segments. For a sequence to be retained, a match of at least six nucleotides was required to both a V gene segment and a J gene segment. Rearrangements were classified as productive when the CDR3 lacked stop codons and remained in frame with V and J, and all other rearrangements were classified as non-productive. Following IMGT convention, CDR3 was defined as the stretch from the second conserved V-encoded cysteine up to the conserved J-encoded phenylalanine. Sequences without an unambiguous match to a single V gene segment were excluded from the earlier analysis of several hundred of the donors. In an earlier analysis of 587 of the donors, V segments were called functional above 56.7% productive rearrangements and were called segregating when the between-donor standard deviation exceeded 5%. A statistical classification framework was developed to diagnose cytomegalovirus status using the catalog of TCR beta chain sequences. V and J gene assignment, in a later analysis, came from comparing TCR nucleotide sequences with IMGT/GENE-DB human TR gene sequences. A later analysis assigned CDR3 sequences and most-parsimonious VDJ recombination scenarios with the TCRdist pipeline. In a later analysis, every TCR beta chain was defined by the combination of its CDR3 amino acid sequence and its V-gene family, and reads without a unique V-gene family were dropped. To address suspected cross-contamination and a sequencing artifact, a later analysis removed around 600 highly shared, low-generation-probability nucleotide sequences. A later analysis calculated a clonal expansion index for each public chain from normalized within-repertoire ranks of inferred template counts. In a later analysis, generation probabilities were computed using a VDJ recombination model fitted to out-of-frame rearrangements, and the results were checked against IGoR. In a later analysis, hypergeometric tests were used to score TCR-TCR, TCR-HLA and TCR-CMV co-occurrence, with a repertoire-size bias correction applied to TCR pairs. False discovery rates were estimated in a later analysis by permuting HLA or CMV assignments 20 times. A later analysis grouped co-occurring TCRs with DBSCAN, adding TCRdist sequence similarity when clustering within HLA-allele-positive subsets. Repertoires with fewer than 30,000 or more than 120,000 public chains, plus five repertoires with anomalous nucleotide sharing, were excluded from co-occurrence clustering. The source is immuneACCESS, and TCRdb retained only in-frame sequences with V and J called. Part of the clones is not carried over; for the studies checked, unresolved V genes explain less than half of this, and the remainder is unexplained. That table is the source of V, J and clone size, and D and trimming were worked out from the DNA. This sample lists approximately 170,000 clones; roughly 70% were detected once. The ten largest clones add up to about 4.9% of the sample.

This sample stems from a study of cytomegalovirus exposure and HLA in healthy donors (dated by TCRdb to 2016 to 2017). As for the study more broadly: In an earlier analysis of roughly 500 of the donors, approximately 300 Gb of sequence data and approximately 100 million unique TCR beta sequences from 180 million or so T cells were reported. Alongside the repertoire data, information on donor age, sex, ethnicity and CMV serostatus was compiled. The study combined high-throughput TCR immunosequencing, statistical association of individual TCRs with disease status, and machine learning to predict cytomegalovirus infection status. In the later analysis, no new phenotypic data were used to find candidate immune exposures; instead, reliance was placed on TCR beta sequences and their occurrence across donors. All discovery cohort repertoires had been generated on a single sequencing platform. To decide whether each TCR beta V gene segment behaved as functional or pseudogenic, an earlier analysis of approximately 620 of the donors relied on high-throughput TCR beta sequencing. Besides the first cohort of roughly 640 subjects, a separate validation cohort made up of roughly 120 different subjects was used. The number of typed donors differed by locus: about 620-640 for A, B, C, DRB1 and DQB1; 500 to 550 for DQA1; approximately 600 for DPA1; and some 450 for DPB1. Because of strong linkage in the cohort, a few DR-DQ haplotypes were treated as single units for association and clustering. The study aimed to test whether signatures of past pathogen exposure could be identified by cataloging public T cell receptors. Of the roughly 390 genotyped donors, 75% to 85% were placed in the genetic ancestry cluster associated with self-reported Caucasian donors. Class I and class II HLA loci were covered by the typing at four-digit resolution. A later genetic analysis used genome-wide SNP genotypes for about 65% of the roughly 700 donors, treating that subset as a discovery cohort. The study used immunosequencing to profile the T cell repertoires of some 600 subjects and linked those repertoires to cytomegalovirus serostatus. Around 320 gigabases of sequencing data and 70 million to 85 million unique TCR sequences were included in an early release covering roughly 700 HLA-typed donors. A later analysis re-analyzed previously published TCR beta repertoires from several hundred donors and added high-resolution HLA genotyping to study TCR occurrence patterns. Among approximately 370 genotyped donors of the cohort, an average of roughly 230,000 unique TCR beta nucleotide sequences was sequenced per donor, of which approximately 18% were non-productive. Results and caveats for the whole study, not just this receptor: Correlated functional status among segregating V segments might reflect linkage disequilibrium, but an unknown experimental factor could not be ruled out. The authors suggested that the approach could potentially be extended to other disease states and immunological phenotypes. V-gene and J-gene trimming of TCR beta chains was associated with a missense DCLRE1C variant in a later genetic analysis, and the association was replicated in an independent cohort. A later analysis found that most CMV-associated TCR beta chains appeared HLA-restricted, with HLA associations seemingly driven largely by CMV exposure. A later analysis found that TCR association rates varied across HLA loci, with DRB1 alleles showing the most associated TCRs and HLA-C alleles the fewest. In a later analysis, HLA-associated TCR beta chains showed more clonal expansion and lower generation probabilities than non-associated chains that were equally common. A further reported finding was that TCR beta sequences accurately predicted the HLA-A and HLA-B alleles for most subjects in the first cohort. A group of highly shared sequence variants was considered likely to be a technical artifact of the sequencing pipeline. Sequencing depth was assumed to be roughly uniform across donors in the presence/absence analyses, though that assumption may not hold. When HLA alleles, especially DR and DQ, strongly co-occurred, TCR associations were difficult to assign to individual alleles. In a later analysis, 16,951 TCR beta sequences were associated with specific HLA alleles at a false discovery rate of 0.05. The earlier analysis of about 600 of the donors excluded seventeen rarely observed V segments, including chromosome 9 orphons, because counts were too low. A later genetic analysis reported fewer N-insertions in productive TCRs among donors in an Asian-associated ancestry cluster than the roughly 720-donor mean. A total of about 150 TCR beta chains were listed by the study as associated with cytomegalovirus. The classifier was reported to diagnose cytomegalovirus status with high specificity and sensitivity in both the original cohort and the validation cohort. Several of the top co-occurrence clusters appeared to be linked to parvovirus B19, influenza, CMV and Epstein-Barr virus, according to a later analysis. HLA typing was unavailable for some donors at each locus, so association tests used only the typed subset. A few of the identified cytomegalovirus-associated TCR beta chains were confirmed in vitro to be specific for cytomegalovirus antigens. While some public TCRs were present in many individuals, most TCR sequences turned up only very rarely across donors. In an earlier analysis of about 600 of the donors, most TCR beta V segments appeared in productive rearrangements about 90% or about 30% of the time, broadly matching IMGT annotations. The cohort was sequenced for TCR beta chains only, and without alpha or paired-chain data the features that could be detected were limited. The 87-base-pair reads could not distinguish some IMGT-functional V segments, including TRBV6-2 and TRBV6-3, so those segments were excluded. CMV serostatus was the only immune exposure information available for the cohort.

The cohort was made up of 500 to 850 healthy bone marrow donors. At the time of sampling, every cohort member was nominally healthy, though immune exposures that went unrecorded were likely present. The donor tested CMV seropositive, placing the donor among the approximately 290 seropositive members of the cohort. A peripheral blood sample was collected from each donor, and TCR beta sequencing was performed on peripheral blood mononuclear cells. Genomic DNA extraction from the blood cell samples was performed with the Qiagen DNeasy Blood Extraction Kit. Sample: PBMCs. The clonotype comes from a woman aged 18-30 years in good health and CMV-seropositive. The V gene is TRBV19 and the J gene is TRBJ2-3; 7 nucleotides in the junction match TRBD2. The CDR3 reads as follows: CASSTGGMRGDTQYF. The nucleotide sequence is TGTGCCAGTAGTACCGGGGGGATGAGGGGAGATACGCAGTATTTT.